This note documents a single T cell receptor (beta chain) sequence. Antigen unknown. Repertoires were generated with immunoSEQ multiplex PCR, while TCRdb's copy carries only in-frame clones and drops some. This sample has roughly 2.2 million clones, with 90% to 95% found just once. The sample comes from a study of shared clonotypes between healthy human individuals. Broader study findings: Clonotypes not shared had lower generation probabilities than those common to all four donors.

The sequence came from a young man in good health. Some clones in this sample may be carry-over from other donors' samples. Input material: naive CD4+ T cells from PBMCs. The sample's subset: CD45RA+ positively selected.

The DNA of the CDR3 is TGTGCCATCAGTGACAGGGGGACCACCTACGAGCAGTACTTC. Translating it yields CAISDRGTTYEQYF. The V gene is TRBV10-3, the J gene TRBJ2-7; 7 bases agree with TRBD1. Germline assignment: CDR1 ENHRY and CDR2 SYGVKD. The V segment lost 3 bases and the J segment 2 bases; nucleotides outside the gene matches: 4. CDR3 length: 14 amino acids.